What follows are 19 T cell receptor beta chains derived from one specimen sequenced in a study of blood T cell repertoires in COVID-19. TCRdb keeps only in-frame clones here, not all; method: immunoSEQ multiplex PCR. The sample gives a few hundred thousand clones, 65% to 90% of which show up once; approximately 4.2% is in the top ten. The source material was PBMCs or T cells enriched from blood (not recorded which). Receptors originate from a woman aged 40 to 49 with acute COVID-19.

The chain links TRBV5-1 to TRBJ2-6; D may be TRBD1 (5 bases). Trimming pared 0 bases from V and 0 bases from J, leaving 10 bases between. This CDR3 spans 17 amino acids. From germline, CDR1 is SGHRS and CDR2 YFSETQ. This CDR3 reads CASSLEYQGSGANVLTF. The CDR3 nucleotides read TGCGCCAGCAGCTTGGAGTATCAGGGCTCTGGGGCCAACGTCCTGACTTTC.

The chain couples TRBV7-2 to TRBJ2-3; unclear D gene. V lost 8 bases and J 0 bases, leaving 12 bases between the germline ends. CDR3 length equals 14 residues. Germline loops: CDR1 SGHTA, CDR2 FQGNSA. CDR3 in DNA: TGTGCCAGCCTCCCTTTTCCCAGCACAGATACGCAGTATTTT. This encodes CASLPFPSTDTQYF.

The gene calls are TRBV6-5 and TRBJ1-5, with TRBD1 matching over 7 bases. The CDR3 sequence is 15 residues long. Trimming at V came to 6 bases and at J to 4 bases, leaving 9 bases not matched to a gene. The germline V gene encodes CDR1 MNHEY and CDR2 SVGAGI. The CDR3 sequence: CASRETGSSNQPQHF. The CDR3 DNA follows: TGTGCCAGCAGGGAGACAGGGTCGTCGAATCAGCCCCAGCATTTT.

The genes are TRBV6-5 and TRBJ2-7; tentative D call: TRBD2 (6 bases). Germline V CDR1 and CDR2: MNHEY, SVGAGI. V shed 4 bases and J shed 0 bases, with 13 bases lying between them. The CDR3 extends over 15 amino acids. The CDR3 sequence is CASSSLARLSYEQYF. The DNA of the CDR3 is TGTGCCAGCAGTTCGCTAGCGAGACTCTCCTACGAGCAGTACTTC.

This clone showed up just once. CDR3 protein: CASSQGRQTLSGNTIYF. The CDR3 nucleotides are TGTGCCAGCAGCCAAGGACGACAGACCCTCTCTGGAAACACCATATATTTT. This chain connects TRBV3-1 (or the pseudogene TRBV3-2) to TRBJ1-3, with D possibly matching TRBD1 (5 bases). CDR1 and CDR2 (germline): LGHDT, YNNKEL (reference sequence). The CDR3 covers 17 residues. V was trimmed by 1 base and J by 0 bases, leaving 13 bases between them.

The chain links TRBV7-9 to TRBJ2-7, with 10 bases fitting TRBD1. V gave up 4 bases and J gave up 3 bases; unmatched junction bases: 12. The CDR3 sequence is 17 residues long. CDR1 and CDR2 from the germline V gene are SEHNR and FQNEAQ (reference sequence). The CDR3 region is CASSSREATGGRYEQYF. In DNA, the CDR3 is TGTGCCAGCAGCTCACGCGAGGCGACAGGGGGCCGCTACGAGCAGTACTTC.

This rearrangement joins TRBV7-3 to TRBJ2-3; 11 bases map to TRBD2. The CDR3 runs 16 residues. V dropped 4 bases and J dropped 6; count of bases not matched to a gene: 9. Germline CDR1 SGHTA, CDR2 FQGTGA. Written as DNA, the CDR3 is TGTGCCAGCAGCTACAGGACTAGCGGGTTGGGGGATACGCAGTATTTT. Its translation is CASSYRTSGLGDTQYF.

The rearrangement joins TRBV19 to TRBJ1-2, with 8 bases aligning to TRBD1. J lost 7 bases, V lost 7 bases, and 8 bases had no gene match. CDR1 and CDR2 from the germline V gene are LNHDA and SQIVND (reference sequence). This CDR3 region has 13 residues. The CDR3 spells CASIRQGAGGYTF. The CDR3 DNA sequence: TGTGCCAGTATCCGTCAGGGGGCAGGTGGCTACACCTTC.

J is TRBJ1-6 and V is TRBV5-8; D remains unclear. The germline V and J ends were trimmed by 4 bases and 0 bases, with 11 bases remaining between them. This CDR3 has 16 amino acids. Germline V gives CDR1 SGHTS, CDR2 YDEGEE. The CDR3 here is CASSRTGSSYNSPLHF. Written as DNA, the CDR3 is TGTGCCAGCAGCCGGACTGGAAGCTCCTATAATTCACCCCTCCACTTT. Full variable domain (outside the CDR3, taken from reference TRBV5-8 and TRBJ1-6): EAGVTQSPTHLIKTRGQQATLRCSPISGHTSVYWYQQALGLGLQFLLWYDEGEERNRGNFPPRFSGRQFPNYSSELNVNALELEDSALYLCASSRTGSSYNSPLHFGNGTRLTVT.

In its sample, this clone was seen a few times. The V and J genes are TRBV4-2 and TRBJ2-7; 8 bases match TRBD1. CDR1 LGHNA and CDR2 YNFKEQ come from the germline V gene. The V segment lost 2 bases and the J segment 3 bases; nucleotides outside the gene matches: 18. CDR3 length equals 19 residues. CDR3 nucleotides: TGTGCCAGCAGCCAACCCGGTGGACAGGGCTTGACCCAGTACTACGAGCAGTACTTC. Its translation is CASSQPGGQGLTQYYEQYF.

The chain uses TRBV18 and TRBJ1-5, with D maybe TRBD1 (5 bases). The CDR3 consists of 14 residues. V was pared by 5 bases and J by 5 bases, with 13 bases between. Germline V CDR1 and CDR2: KGHSH, LQKENI. The CDR3 nucleotides are TGTGCCAGCTCATCGTCAGGGTTGGATCAGCCCCAGCATTTT. Translation gives CASSSSGLDQPQHF.

The chain carries TRBV11-2 and TRBJ2-1; a possible D gene is TRBD1 (6 bases). Between the trimmed V and J ends, which lost 4 bases and 1 base, there was a span of 11 bases. From germline, CDR1 is SGHAT and CDR2 FQNNGV. The CDR3 sequence is 15 residues long. The CDR3 coding sequence is TGTGCCAGCAGCTCAACAGGGCCGTCCTACAATGAGCAGTTCTTC. Translated: CASSSTGPSYNEQFF.

This clone showed up just once. The genes are TRBV28 and TRBJ2-4, with TRBD2 matching over 7 bases. Germline V gene lookup returns CDR1 MDHEN and CDR2 SYDVKM. Germline trimming cut 7 bases from V and 0 bases from J; bases unmatched to any gene: 0. The CDR3 runs to 13 residues. The CDR3 is CASTGGAKNIQYF. The CDR3 DNA is TGTGCCAGCACGGGGGGAGCCAAAAACATTCAGTACTTC.

This clone was observed a few times. This chain joins TRBV12-3 or TRBV12-4 and TRBJ1-2; maybe TRBD1 (5 bases). Trimming removed 6 bases at V and 2 bases at J, with 10 bases between. This CDR3 comprises 13 residues. In nucleotides, the CDR3 is TGTGCCAGCAGCAATGACAGAAACTATGGCTACACCTTC. Translating it yields CASSNDRNYGYTF.

The CDR3 nucleotides are TGTGCCAGCAGTTTACACATAACAGATACCTCTGGAAACACCATATATTTT. Translation gives CASSLHITDTSGNTIYF. The V call is TRBV28, the J call TRBJ1-3; D gene ambiguous. V was cut by 2 bases and J by 0 bases, with 14 bases left in between. The germline CDR1 and CDR2 sequences are MDHEN and SYDVKM. The CDR3 runs to 17 residues. Complete variable domain (other parts from reference TRBV28 and TRBJ1-3): DVKVTQSSRYLVKRTGEKVFLECVQDMDHENMFWYRQDPGLGLRLIYFSYDVKMKEKGDIPEGYSVSREKKERFSLILESASTNQTSMYLCASSLHITDTSGNTIYFGEGSWLTVV.

This clone has a single count. The chain recombines TRBV6-2 or TRBV6-3 with TRBJ2-7, with D maybe TRBD2 (6 bases). The V and J ends lost 2 bases and 2 bases respectively, with 13 bases between them. This CDR3 has 15 residues. CDR1 MNHEY and CDR2 SVGEGT come from the germline V gene. The DNA of the CDR3 is TGTGCCAGCAGTTACGTAGCGGCAACCACCTACGAGCAGTACTTC. Translated, it gives CASSYVAATTYEQYF.

In this sample, this clone turned up many times. Other nucleotide sequences in the sample specify the same CDR3. The chain carries TRBV2 and TRBJ2-2; D gene unclear. This CDR3 region has 12 residues. The ends were cut back, 4 bases at V and 6 bases at J, with 6 bases in the middle. CDR1 and CDR2 from the germline V gene are SNHLY and FYNNEI. The CDR3: CASSAFSGELFF. In nucleotides, the CDR3 is TGTGCCAGCAGTGCATTTTCCGGGGAGCTGTTTTTT.

The chain is built from TRBV28 and TRBJ2-7; D gene uncertain. Per germline, CDR1 MDHEN and CDR2 SYDVKM. The CDR3 runs 14 residues. V was trimmed by 6 bases and J by 0 bases, leaving 12 bases between them. CDR3 amino acids: CASRNQVSSYEQYF. The DNA for the CDR3 is TGTGCCAGCAGAAACCAGGTGAGCTCCTACGAGCAGTACTTC.

V is TRBV28 and J is TRBJ2-5; no firm D call. Between the trimmed V and J ends, which lost 3 bases and 6 bases, there was a span of 8 bases. The CDR3 contains 12 residues. The germline gives CDR1 MDHEN, CDR2 SYDVKM. The CDR3 loop reads CASSFPLKTQYF. CDR3 nucleotides: TGTGCCAGCAGTTTCCCCCTAAAGACCCAGTACTTC.